The sequence of this T cell receptor (beta chain) was determined in a study of blood T cell repertoires in COVID-19 (TCRdb year 2020). Background on the whole study: Samples from collaborators originated in the United States, Italy and Spain and spanned both the acute and convalescent phases of COVID-19. The material from the prospective study consisted of cDNA or gDNA derived from T cells, B-cell-depleted T cells, or PBMCs. Deeply sampled blood TCRbeta repertoires from subjects exposed to, actively infected with, or recovered from COVID-19 were included in the dataset. The repertoires were made available in a free public database intended to serve as a resource for research on the immune response to SARS-CoV-2. Samples came from the ongoing ImmuneRACE study (first 160 participants) plus 1,254 subjects from 6 global collaborators. Nearly every sample came with metadata listing a de-identified subject ID, COVID-19 status, age in years and sex. Where available, HLA class I and class II types were obtained from metadata supplied by the sample provider rather than from assay-based typing. What the authors observed across the whole study: How much clinical and demographic metadata was included differed by source and by participant, and the metadata was provided uncurated.

As concerns this clone: The antigen it binds to is not known. The input lacks base qualities; no much larger clone sits a single base away.

The CDR3 goes from the cysteine to the phenylalanine over 18 residues. The sequence is cut down to CDR3 DNA, 54 bases in frame from base 1. The germline V gene (reference sequence) gives CDR1 as LGHDT and CDR2 as YNNKEL. Germline trimming: 1 base from V, 8 bases from J; junction bases outside gene matches: 15. The immunoSEQ Assay, a bias-controlled multiplex PCR, was used to amplify TCRbeta CDR3 regions from genomic DNA. As for the authors' bioinformatics: Within the assay, amplification of reference gene primers was used to estimate how many nucleated cells each sample contained. Sequence reads were collapsed and filtered to measure the absolute abundance of every unique TCRbeta CDR3 rearrangement. For each sample, productive Simpson clonality was calculated by taking the square root of Simpson's diversity index across productive rearrangements. TCRdb holds this immuneACCESS table with in-frame rearrangements only. Some clones are missing; in checked studies, unresolved V genes explain under half, and the rest has no known cause. That table is the source of V, J and clone size, and D and trimming were worked out from the DNA. The sample records 250,000 to 300,000 clones, over 80% of which are singletons. The ten biggest clones cover roughly 4.5% of the sample.

A second Seattle source provided samples from volunteer blood donors who had recovered from COVID-19. Whole blood was collected in K2EDTA tubes by collaborating institutions according to the institutions' own protocols. For TCRbeta analysis, collaborator samples were shipped as frozen whole blood, as isolated PBMCs, or as DNA extracted from either sample type. This chain is built from TRBV3-1 (or the pseudogene TRBV3-2) and TRBJ2-7; 12 bases in between match TRBD1. The sequence was collected from a man between 60 and 70 years old who had recovered from COVID-19. Sequenced material: peripheral blood. The CDR3 region: CASSQGGQGAFFFGQQYF. The DNA sequence is given as TGTGCCAGCAGCCAAGGGGGACAGGGGGCGTTTTTTTTCGGTCAGCAGTACTTC.